What follows are 26 T cell receptor beta chains derived from one specimen sequenced in a study of Ad26.COV2.S vaccination and SARS-CoV-2 variants. Treatment indicated: about 20 received Ad26.COV2.S at low or high dose, single or two shots; 5 received placebo; per-sample allocation not given. Collection of the samples took place on day 63 after the first injection of vaccine or placebo. Clones were read by immunoSEQ multiplex PCR, and TCRdb kept only the in-frame ones, dropping some. The sample lists about 680,000 clones, 70% to 90% seen once, with around 1.4% in the top ten. Sequencing used peripheral blood, obtained in a trial of Ad26.COV2.S vaccine versus placebo. These receptors were collected from a person between 18 and 65 years old who received the Ad26.COV2.S COVID-19 vaccine or a placebo.

The chain employs TRBV11-1 and TRBJ2-1; TRBD2 is a possible D gene (7 bases). Trimming cost V 2 bases and J 6 bases, with 14 bases left between them. Germline-derived CDR1 and CDR2 are SGHAT and FQDESV (reference sequence). The CDR3 consists of 15 residues. The CDR3 DNA is TGTGCCAGCAGCTTATCCGGGGGGCGGGTCAATGAGCAGTTCTTC. Encoded protein: CASSLSGGRVNEQFF.

The V call is TRBV6-2 or TRBV6-3, the J call TRBJ2-7; 8 bases are shared with TRBD2. Germline V gene sequence: CDR1 MNHEY, CDR2 SVGEGT. V shed 2 bases, J shed 5 bases, and the junction held 5 bases outside the gene matches. The CDR3 has 14 residues. CDR3 amino acids: CASSYPGGGHEQYF. The CDR3, as DNA: TGTGCCAGCAGTTACCCCGGCGGGGGGCACGAGCAGTACTTC.

The table lists this clone with a count of one. V gene TRBV6-2 or TRBV6-3 combines with J gene TRBJ2-7; D unclear. CDR3 length: 12 residues. CDR1 MNHEY and CDR2 SVGEGT come from the germline V gene. Trimming shortened V by 0 bases and J by 7 bases, and 7 bases separated the two germline ends. CDR3 nucleotide sequence: TGTGCCAGCAGTTACTCCGCGCTTGAGCAGTACTTC. As protein: CASSYSALEQYF.

V gene TRBV24-1 combines with J gene TRBJ2-5; D tentatively reads TRBD1 or TRBD2 (6 bases each). Germline V gene lookup returns CDR1 KGHDR and CDR2 SFDVKD. CDR3 length equals 14 residues. Trimming took off 0 bases at V and 5 bases at J, with 9 bases between the two ends. The CDR3 region has the DNA TGTGCCACCAGTGATTTGCAAGGGGGGGAGACCCAGTACTTC. Translated, it gives CATSDLQGGETQYF.

This clone appeared once. The chain employs TRBV6-6 and TRBJ1-1, with D uncertain. Germline CDR1 reads MNHNY; CDR2 reads SVGAGI (reference sequence). The V end lost 2 bases, the J end lost 13 bases, and 23 bases lay between the germline ends. There are 15 residues in the CDR3. CDR3 amino acids: CASSYTLPSSPDFFF. The CDR3 region has the DNA TGTGCCAGCAGTTACACACTGCCCTCGTCGCCGGATTTTTTCTTT.

The chain links TRBV7-2 to TRBJ1-1; 9 positions match TRBD1. The V and J ends lost 5 bases and 5 bases, in that order; junction bases with no gene match: 9. The CDR3 sequence is 15 residues long. From germline, CDR1 is SGHTA and CDR2 FQGNSA. The CDR3 reads CASSAPTGGRTEAFF. The DNA of the CDR3 is TGTGCCAGCAGCGCTCCGACAGGGGGGAGAACTGAAGCTTTCTTT.

The chain uses TRBV19 and TRBJ2-6; no clear D. CDR3 length: 17 residues. The germline CDR1 and CDR2 sequences are LNHDA and SQIVND (reference sequence). The ends were cut back, 3 bases at V and 2 bases at J, with 14 bases in the middle. The CDR3 region has the DNA TGTGCCAGTAGTATCGTTTGGTATGGCGCTGGGGCCAACGTCCTGACTTTC. The encoded protein is CASSIVWYGAGANVLTF.

The chain recombines TRBV5-4 with TRBJ2-3, with 11 bases aligning to TRBD1. The CDR3 totals 15 residues. Germline trimming cut 3 bases from V and 5 bases from J; bases unmatched to any gene: 5. Germline CDR1 reads SGHNT; CDR2 reads YYREEE (reference sequence). The CDR3 region is CASSSGQGALDTQYF. CDR3 DNA sequence: TGTGCCAGCAGCTCCGGACAGGGGGCTTTAGATACGCAGTATTTT.

Regarding this clone: Other nucleotide sequences in the sample specify the same CDR3. The chain recombines TRBV9 with TRBJ2-3; 7 bases map to TRBD2. The trim removed 2 bases at V and 2 bases at J, leaving 2 bases unmatched. The CDR3 spans 14 residues. CDR1 SGDLS and CDR2 YYNGEE come from the germline V gene. The CDR3 spells CASSVAGVTDTQYF. CDR3 sequence (DNA): TGTGCCAGCAGCGTGGCGGGGGTCACAGATACGCAGTATTTT. The whole variable domain, remainder taken from reference TRBV9 and TRBJ2-3, is DSGVTQTPKHLITATGQRVTLRCSPRSGDLSVYWYQQSLDQGLQFLIQYYNGEERAKGNILERFSAQQFPDLHSELNLSSLELGDSALYFCASSVAGVTDTQYFGPGTRLTVL.

The rearrangement joins TRBV2 to TRBJ1-1; D possibly corresponds to TRBD1 (6 bases). The CDR3 spans 14 residues. Looked up from germline, CDR1 is SNHLY and CDR2 is FYNNEI. The V and J ends lost 7 bases and 5 bases respectively, with 17 bases between them. CDR3 loop: CASTLTRGPTEAFF. CDR3 in DNA: TGTGCCAGCACTCTAACGCGGGGGCCAACTGAAGCTTTCTTT.

The rearrangement links TRBV7-9 to TRBJ1-1; D may be TRBD1 (5 bases). V was shortened by 6 bases and J by 6 bases, with 14 bases between the two germline ends. This CDR3 is 13 amino acids long. Per germline, CDR1 SEHNR and CDR2 FQNEAQ (reference sequence). In DNA form, the CDR3 reads TGTGCCAGCAGTCGGGCAGGGTGGGCTGAAGCTTTCTTT. Translation gives CASSRAGWAEAFF.

The chain combines TRBV30 with TRBJ1-6; TRBD1 might be the D (6 bases). This CDR3 region has 14 residues. V was clipped by 0 bases and J by 10 bases, with 13 bases between them. Germline CDR1 reads GTSNPN; CDR2 reads SVGIG (reference sequence). The CDR3 loop reads CAWSVRRGGSPLHF. DNA for the CDR3: TGTGCCTGGAGTGTACGCAGGGGCGGCTCACCCCTCCACTTT.

Points on this clone: Other DNA sequences in the same sample also yield this CDR3. The chain recombines TRBV18 with TRBJ1-3, with D tentatively TRBD1 (5 bases). CDR3 length: 17 amino acids. Per germline, CDR1 KGHSH and CDR2 LQKENI. The V end was cut by 2 bases, the J end by 0 bases, with 14 bases between. The CDR3 region has the DNA TGTGCCAGCTCACCATCCGGGACGGGGAGCTCTGGAAACACCATATATTTT. Residues: CASSPSGTGSSGNTIYF.

About this clone itself: A much larger clone lies one base from this, so it may be a read error. The genes are TRBV4-1 and TRBJ2-6; D gene unclear. The germline gives CDR1 MGHRA, CDR2 YSYEKL. The ends were cut back, 5 bases at V and 0 bases at J, with 2 bases in the middle. The CDR3 runs 13 residues. Written as DNA, the CDR3 is TGCGCCAGCAGCGCCTCTGGGGCCAACGTCCTGACTTTC. Amino acid sequence: CASSASGANVLTF.

This rearrangement joins TRBV6-4 to TRBJ1-6; 9 positions agree with TRBD1. The CDR3 extends over 14 amino acids. Germline V gene lookup returns CDR1 MRHNA and CDR2 SNTAGT. J lost 9 bases, V lost 4 bases, and 4 bases had no gene match. CDR3 sequence reads: CASSAGTGTSPLHF. Written as DNA, the CDR3 is TGTGCCAGCAGTGCCGGGACAGGGACTTCACCCCTCCACTTT.

The chain joins TRBV19 to TRBJ1-5; D gene ambiguous. Germline V gene data show CDR1 as LNHDA and CDR2 as SQIVND (reference sequence). This CDR3 has 14 amino acids. Trimming left V 6 bases short and J 0 bases short, with 9 bases between. CDR3 nucleotides: TGTGCCAGTAGAAGGGCCGCTAGCAATCAGCCCCAGCATTTT. The encoded protein is CASRRAASNQPQHF.

The chain joins TRBV20-1 to TRBJ2-3; D is unclear. V lost 3 bases, J lost 1 base, and 8 bases lay in between. Germline V gene lookup returns CDR1 DFQATT and CDR2 SNEGSKA (reference sequence). The CDR3 loop spans 13 amino acids. In DNA, the CDR3 is TGCAGTGCTAGTTTTGGGGGCACAGATACGCAGTATTTT. Residues: CSASFGGTDTQYF.

The chain recombines TRBV24-1 with TRBJ2-5; 8 nucleotides match TRBD1. Germline V lookup: CDR1 KGHDR, CDR2 SFDVKD. After removal of 1 base from V and 3 bases from J, the junction contained 6 bases not matched to a gene. This CDR3 is 16 amino acids long. Here the CDR3 reads CATSDFPGQGKETQYF. In nucleotides, the CDR3 is TGTGCCACCAGTGATTTCCCCGGACAGGGAAAAGAGACCCAGTACTTC.

V usage is TRBV5-8 and J usage is TRBJ1-1; D gene ambiguous. V gave up 0 bases and J gave up 0 bases, with 9 bases separating them. Germline V gene lookup returns CDR1 SGHTS and CDR2 YDEGEE. The CDR3 is 15 residues long. The CDR3: CASSLGLYLNTEAFF. The CDR3 nucleotides read TGTGCCAGCAGCTTGGGGCTCTACTTGAACACTGAAGCTTTCTTT.

The rearrangement links TRBV2 to TRBJ1-2, with 7 bases lining up with TRBD1. CDR3 length: 10 amino acids. Germline loops: CDR1 SNHLY, CDR2 FYNNEI. Germline trimming cut 6 bases from V and 13 bases from J; bases unmatched to any gene: 5. The CDR3 DNA reads as TGTGCCAGCAGACAGACAGGGTCCACCTTC. Its protein product is CASRQTGSTF.

J is TRBJ1-3 and V is TRBV27, with a weak D call TRBD1 (5 bases). Trimming took 3 bases from V and 0 from J, leaving 18 bases between them. The CDR3 is made up of 18 amino acids. Germline loops: CDR1 MNHEY, CDR2 SMNVEV (reference sequence). The CDR3 here is CASSLGTVSKRSGNTIYF. CDR3 DNA sequence: TGTGCCAGCAGTTTGGGGACGGTTTCAAAACGCTCTGGAAACACCATATATTTT.

The J gene is TRBJ2-7, the V gene TRBV30; D is possibly TRBD2 (6 bases). Trimming shortened V by 4 bases and J by 4 bases, and 11 bases separated the two germline ends. Germline CDR1 is GTSNPN and CDR2 is SVGIG (reference sequence). The CDR3 consists of 12 residues. The CDR3 here is CAWTGSGYEQYF. DNA for the CDR3: TGTGCCTGGACCGGGAGTGGATACGAGCAGTACTTC.

The V gene is TRBV5-8, the J gene TRBJ2-2; TRBD2 aligns across 11 bases. The CDR3 is 17 amino acids. The J segment lost 5 bases and the V segment lost 0 bases, leaving 6 bases of the junction unmatched. Germline V gene data show CDR1 as SGHTS and CDR2 as YDEGEE. DNA of the CDR3: TGTGCCAGCAGCTTGGGACTAGCGGGGAGTCGGACCGGGGAGCTGTTTTTT. As protein: CASSLGLAGSRTGELFF.

The rearrangement joins TRBV2 to TRBJ1-1; no firm D call. The CDR3 totals 14 residues. Germline CDR1 and CDR2: SNHLY and FYNNEI. V was shortened by 4 bases and J by 2 bases, with 11 bases between the two germline ends. The CDR3 bases are TGTGCCAGCAGTGTGCTCTTAGCTAACACTGAAGCTTTCTTT. Translating gives CASSVLLANTEAFF. Looking up the rest from reference TRBV2 and TRBJ1-1 gives the full variable domain: EPEVTQTPSHQVTQMGQEVILRCVPISNHLYFYWYRQILGQKVEFLVSFYNNEISEKSEIFDDQFSVERPDGSNFTLKIRSTKLEDSAMYFCASSVLLANTEAFFGQGTRLTVV.

This chain uses TRBV7-2 with TRBJ2-5; 10 bases fit TRBD2. The V and J ends lost 7 bases and 1 base, in that order; junction bases with no gene match: 9. The V gene's germline CDR1 is SGHTA and CDR2 FQGNSA. The CDR3 sequence is 16 residues long. The CDR3 protein is CASTFRLAGPQETQYF. In DNA, the CDR3 is TGTGCCAGCACTTTTAGACTAGCGGGCCCCCAAGAGACCCAGTACTTC.

The chain couples TRBV12-3 or TRBV12-4 to TRBJ1-2; no firm D call. Trimming removed 4 bases at V and 4 bases at J, with 10 bases between. This CDR3 is built from 13 residues. The CDR3 nucleotides read TGTGCCAGCAGTTACCAGGTTACCTATGGCTACACCTTC. This encodes CASSYQVTYGYTF.